This T cell receptor (beta chain) was captured in a study of shared clonotypes between healthy human individuals. The naive CD8 subset, CD45RO-negative cells positively selected for CCR7, excluded terminally differentiated effector memory CD45RA+ cells. V was trimmed by 4 bases and J by 5 bases, leaving 11 bases between them. The CDR3 is made up of 14 amino acids. Germline CDR1 SSHAT, CDR2 FNYEAQ (reference sequence). Using immunoSEQ multiplex PCR, the repertoire was profiled, and TCRdb retains in-frame clones only, with some absent. The data contain a few million clones, about 93% of them singletons.

Sequenced sample: naive CD8+ T cells from PBMCs. The J gene is TRBJ1-4, the V gene TRBV7-7; unclear D gene. The clonotype was recovered from a man aged 18 to 29 in good health. Some clones in this sample may be carry-over from other donors' samples. Here the CDR3 DNA reads TGTGCCAGCAGCTCACCTCCCGCCAATGAAAAACTGTTTTTT. Its protein is CASSSPPANEKLFF.